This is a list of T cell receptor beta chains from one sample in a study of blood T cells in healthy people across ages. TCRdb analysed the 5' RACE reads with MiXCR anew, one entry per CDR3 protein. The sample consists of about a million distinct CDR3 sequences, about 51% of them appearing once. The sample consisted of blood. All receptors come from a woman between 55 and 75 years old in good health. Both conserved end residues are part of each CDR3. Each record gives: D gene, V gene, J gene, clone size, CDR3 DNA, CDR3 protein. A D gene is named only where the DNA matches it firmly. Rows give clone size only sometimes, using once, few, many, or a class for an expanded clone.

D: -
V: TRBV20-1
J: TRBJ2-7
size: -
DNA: TGCAGTGCGACGGGAGAGGACGGGGGTTCCCACGAGCAGTACTTC
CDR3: CSATGEDGGSHEQYF

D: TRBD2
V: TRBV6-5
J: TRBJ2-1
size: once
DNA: TGTGCCAGCAGTTACTCATGGCGGGGAGGGAATGAGCAGTTCTTC
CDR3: CASSYSWRGGNEQFF

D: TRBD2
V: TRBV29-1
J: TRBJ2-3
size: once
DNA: TGCAGCGTTGAAGGCCCAGGGGCGGGAGGGGAGGATACGCAGTATTTT
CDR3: CSVEGPGAGGEDTQYF

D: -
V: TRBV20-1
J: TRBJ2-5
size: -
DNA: TGCAGTGCTAGAGATCCCCGGACAGATAAGACCCAGTACTTC
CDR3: CSARDPRTDKTQYF

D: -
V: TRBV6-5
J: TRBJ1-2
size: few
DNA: TGTGCCAGCAGTTACATGGGGAGGAGGGCTAACTATGGCTACACCTTC
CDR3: CASSYMGRRANYGYTF

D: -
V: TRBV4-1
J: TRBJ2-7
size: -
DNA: TGCGCCAGCAGCCAAACCCGGGGGGCCGCTCAGGACTACGAGCAGTACTTC
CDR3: CASSQTRGAAQDYEQYF

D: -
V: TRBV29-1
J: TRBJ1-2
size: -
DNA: TGCAGCGTTGTCCGGGACGGGCACTATGGCTACACCTTC
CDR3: CSVVRDGHYGYTF

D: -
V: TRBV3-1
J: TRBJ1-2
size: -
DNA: TGTGCCAGCAGCCAAGGAAACTTCGTCTATGGCTACACCTTC
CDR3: CASSQGNFVYGYTF

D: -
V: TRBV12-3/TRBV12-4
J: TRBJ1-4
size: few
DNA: TGTGCCAGCAGTTTGGGATCCAATGAAAAACTGTTTTTT
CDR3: CASSLGSNEKLFF

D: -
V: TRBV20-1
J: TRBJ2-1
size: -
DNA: TGCAGTGCTAGAGATGTAGGGAGCTCCTACAATGAGCAGTTCTTC
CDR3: CSARDVGSSYNEQFF

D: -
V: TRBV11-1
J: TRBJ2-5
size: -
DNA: TGTGCCAGCAGCTTAGCGCGACTTCAAGAGACCCAGTACTTC
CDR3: CASSLARLQETQYF

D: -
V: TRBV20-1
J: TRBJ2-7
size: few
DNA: TGCAGTGCTAGAGATCAGTTTTCGGGGAAGTCTACCTACGAGCAGTACTTC
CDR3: CSARDQFSGKSTYEQYF

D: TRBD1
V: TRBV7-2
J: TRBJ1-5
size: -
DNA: TGTGCCAGCAGCTCGCGGACAGGATTCAATCAGCCCCAGCATTTT
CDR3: CASSSRTGFNQPQHF

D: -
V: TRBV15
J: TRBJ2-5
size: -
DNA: TGTGCCACCAGCAGAGATTCCGGAGTTGTGGAGACCCAGTACTTC
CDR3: CATSRDSGVVETQYF

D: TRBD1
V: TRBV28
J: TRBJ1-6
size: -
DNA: TGTGCCGGCAGTCCACAGGGGAGGAATAATTCACCCCTCCACTTT
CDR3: CAGSPQGRNNSPLHF

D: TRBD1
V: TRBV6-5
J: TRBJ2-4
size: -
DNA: TGTGCCAGCAGTTACTCGTCCCAACGAGGGGGCGCTTGTAGCCAAGCCAAAAACATTCAGTACTTC
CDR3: CASSYSSQRGGACSQAKNIQYF

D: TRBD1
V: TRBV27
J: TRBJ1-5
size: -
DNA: TGTGCCAGGACAGGGTTGGGTCAGCCCCAGCATTTT
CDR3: CARTGLGQPQHF

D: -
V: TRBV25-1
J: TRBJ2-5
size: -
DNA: TGTGCCAGCAGTGATGGGCAGGGAACCCGAGGAGGGACCCAGTACTTC
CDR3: CASSDGQGTRGGTQYF

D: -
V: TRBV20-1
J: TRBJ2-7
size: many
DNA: TGCAGTGCTAGTTCAGACTCCTACGAGCAGTACTTC
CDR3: CSASSDSYEQYF

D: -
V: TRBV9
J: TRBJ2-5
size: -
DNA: TGTGCCAGCAGCGTAAAAAGCGTACGAGCTGTGGGTGAGCAGTACTTC
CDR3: CASSVKSVRAVGEQYF

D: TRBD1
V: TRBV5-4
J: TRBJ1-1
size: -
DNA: TGTGCCAGCAGCTGGGGGACAGTTGCTGAAGCTTTCTTT
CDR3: CASSWGTVAEAFF

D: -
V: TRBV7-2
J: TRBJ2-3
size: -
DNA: TGTGCCGCAAGACTCCGGGCAAGAGGAGATACGCAGTATTTT
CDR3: CAARLRARGDTQYF

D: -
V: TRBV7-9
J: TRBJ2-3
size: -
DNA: TGTGCCAGCAGGCGGGCTAGCGAAAGCACAGATACGCAGTATTTT
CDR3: CASRRASESTDTQYF

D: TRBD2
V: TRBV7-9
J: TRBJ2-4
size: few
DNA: TGTGCCAGCAGCCCCGGGACTAGCGGGGCTCTAGCCAAAAACATTCAGTACTTC
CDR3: CASSPGTSGALAKNIQYF

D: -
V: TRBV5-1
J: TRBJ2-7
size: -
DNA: TGCGCCAGCAGCAGGACAGTCCAGGCCTCCTACGAGCAGTACTTC
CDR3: CASSRTVQASYEQYF

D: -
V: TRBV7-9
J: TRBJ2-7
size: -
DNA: TGTGCCAGCAGCTTAGATTCGTCTCTTTTTCTCTCGTACTTC
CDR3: CASSLDSSLFLSYF

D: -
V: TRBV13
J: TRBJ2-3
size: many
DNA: TGTGCCAGCAGCCACTACACAGATACGCAGTATTTT
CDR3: CASSHYTDTQYF

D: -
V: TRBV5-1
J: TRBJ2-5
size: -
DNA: TGCGCCAGCAGCTTGGCTGGGGACAAACAAGAGACCCAGTACTTC
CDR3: CASSLAGDKQETQYF

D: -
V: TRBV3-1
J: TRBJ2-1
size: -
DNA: TGCGCCAGCAGCCAAGATTTGGGGAGCCTCTCCTACAATAAGCAGTTCTTC
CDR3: CASSQDLGSLSYNKQFF

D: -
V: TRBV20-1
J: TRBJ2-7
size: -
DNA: TGCGCCACCGATCCGCAGATGGCCTACGAGCAGTACTTC
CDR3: CATDPQMAYEQYF

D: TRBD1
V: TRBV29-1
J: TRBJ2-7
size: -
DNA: TGCAGCGTTGTGACAGGGTTCTACGAGCAGTACTTC
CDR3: CSVVTGFYEQYF

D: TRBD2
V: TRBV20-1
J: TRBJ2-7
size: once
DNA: TGCAGTGCCCCGGCCCCTAGCGGAAGGATCTACGAGCAGTACTTC
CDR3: CSAPAPSGRIYEQYF

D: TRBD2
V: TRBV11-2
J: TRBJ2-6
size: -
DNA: TGTGCCAGCAGCCCTACTCTCGGGGGGGGAAACTCTGGGGCCAACGTCCTGACTTTC
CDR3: CASSPTLGGGNSGANVLTF

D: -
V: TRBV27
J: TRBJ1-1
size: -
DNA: TGTGCCAGCAGTTCCTCACCTCGATACTACACTGAAGCTTTCTTT
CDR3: CASSSSPRYYTEAFF

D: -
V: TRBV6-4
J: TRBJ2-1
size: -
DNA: TGTGCCAGCAGTGACGCGAATTGGCAGGGCGAGCAGTTCTTC
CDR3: CASSDANWQGEQFF

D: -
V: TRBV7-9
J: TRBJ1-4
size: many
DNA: TGTGCCAGCAGCTTAGTCCTGAAGACTAATGAAAAACTGTTTTTT
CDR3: CASSLVLKTNEKLFF

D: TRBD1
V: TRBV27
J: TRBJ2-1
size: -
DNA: TGTGCCAGCAGTACACCCGGGACAGCTAATGAGCAGTTCTTC
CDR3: CASSTPGTANEQFF

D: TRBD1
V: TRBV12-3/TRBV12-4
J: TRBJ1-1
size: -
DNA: TGTGCCAGCAGCCCCCGGGACAGGGGTGACACTGAAGCTTTCTTT
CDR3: CASSPRDRGDTEAFF

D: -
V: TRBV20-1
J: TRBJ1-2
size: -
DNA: TGCAGTGCCGAAGGGGGGGAAACGTATGGCTACACCTTC
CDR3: CSAEGGETYGYTF

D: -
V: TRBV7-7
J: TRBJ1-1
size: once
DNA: TGTGCCAGCAGCCCTTGGGGGCAGGGAGTGAACACTGAAGCTTTCTTT
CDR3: CASSPWGQGVNTEAFF

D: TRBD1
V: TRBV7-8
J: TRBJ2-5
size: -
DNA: TGTGCCAGCAGCTTAGAGGGACAGAAAGAGACCCAGTACTTC
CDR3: CASSLEGQKETQYF

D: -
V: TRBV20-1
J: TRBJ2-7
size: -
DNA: TGCAGTGCTACCTCGGCCCACAGGGAGTCCTACGAGCAGTACTTC
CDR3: CSATSAHRESYEQYF

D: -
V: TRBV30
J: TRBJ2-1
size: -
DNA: TGTGCCTGGAGCGCCGAGGGCTTGCAGCAGTTCTTC
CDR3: CAWSAEGLQQFF

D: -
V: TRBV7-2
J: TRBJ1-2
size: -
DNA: TGTGCCAGCAGCTTAGTGGCGGGGGCCGTTTTCTATGGCTACACCTTC
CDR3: CASSLVAGAVFYGYTF

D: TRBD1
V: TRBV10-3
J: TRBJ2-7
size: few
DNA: TGTGCCGCCGGGACAGACCTATCAGCGGCGCAGTACTTC
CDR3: CAAGTDLSAAQYF

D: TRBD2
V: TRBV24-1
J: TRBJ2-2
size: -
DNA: TGTGCCACCAGTGGTGGAGCGGGAGTCCCTAACGGGGAGCTGTTTTTT
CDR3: CATSGGAGVPNGELFF

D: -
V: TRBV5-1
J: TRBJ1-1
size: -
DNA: TGCGCCAGCAGCTTGGGCACAGGGTCTGAAGCTTTCTTT
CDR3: CASSLGTGSEAFF

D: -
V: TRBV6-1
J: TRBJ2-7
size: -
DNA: TGTGCCAGCAGTGGGTTTTCGGGGGAGCAGTACTTC
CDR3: CASSGFSGEQYF